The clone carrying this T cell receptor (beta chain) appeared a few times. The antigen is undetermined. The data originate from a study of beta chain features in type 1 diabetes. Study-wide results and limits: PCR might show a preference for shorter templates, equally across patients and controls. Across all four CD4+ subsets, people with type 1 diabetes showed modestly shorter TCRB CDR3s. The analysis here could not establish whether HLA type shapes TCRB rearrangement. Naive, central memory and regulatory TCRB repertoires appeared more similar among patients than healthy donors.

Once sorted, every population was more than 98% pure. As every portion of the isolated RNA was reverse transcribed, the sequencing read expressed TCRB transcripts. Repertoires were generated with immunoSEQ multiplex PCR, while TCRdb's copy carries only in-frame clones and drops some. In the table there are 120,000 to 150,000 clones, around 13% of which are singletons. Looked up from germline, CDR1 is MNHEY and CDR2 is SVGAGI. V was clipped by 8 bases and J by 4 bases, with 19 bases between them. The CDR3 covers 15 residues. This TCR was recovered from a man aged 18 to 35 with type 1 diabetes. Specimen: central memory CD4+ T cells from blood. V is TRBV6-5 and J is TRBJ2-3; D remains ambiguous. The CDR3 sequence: CASSFTKLSADTQYF. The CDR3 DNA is TGTGCCAGCTCTTTCACTAAGCTTTCTGCAGATACGCAGTATTTT.